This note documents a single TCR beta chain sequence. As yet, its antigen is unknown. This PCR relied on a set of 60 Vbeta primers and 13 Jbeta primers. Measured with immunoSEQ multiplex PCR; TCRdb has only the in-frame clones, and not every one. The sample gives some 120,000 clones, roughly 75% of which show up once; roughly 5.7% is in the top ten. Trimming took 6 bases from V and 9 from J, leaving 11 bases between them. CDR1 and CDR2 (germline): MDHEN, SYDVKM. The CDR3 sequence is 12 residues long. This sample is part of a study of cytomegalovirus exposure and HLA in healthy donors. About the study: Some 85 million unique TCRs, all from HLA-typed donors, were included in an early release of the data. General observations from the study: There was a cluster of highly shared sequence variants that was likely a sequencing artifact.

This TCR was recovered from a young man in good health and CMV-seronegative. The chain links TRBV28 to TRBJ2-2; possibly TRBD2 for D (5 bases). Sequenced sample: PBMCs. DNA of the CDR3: TGTGCCAGCAGCCTCGGGGTTCGGGAGCTGTTTTTT. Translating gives CASSLGVRELFF.